In its sample, the clone carrying this T cell receptor beta chain was seen once. Recruits, aged about 18 to 100 years, lived in 25 or so US areas. Original analysis: Quantification of nucleated cells was approximated via reference gene primer amplification. Assay used: immunoSEQ multiplex PCR; TCRdb lists only in-frame clones, some missing. V and J calls and clone size are copied from that table; D and trimming were computed from the DNA. This repertoire shows some 200,000 clones, roughly 90% found once; its top ten account for around 10%. The record originates from a study of blood T cell repertoires in COVID-19. Study-level information: PBMCs, B-cell-depleted T cells, or T cells provided the cDNA or gDNA that made up the material.

The germline gives CDR1 MGHRA, CDR2 YSYEKL. V shed 4 bases and J shed 0 bases, with 15 bases lying between them. This CDR3 region has 16 residues. Sequenced material: PBMCs or T cells enriched from blood (not recorded which). The J gene is TRBJ1-2, the V gene TRBV4-1; no reliable D call. This clonotype originated in a man aged 18 to 30 with acute COVID-19. CDR3 in DNA: TGCGCCAGCAGCCTGGGTCGGCGGTCGCCTAACTATGGCTACACCTTC. This encodes CASSLGRRSPNYGYTF.